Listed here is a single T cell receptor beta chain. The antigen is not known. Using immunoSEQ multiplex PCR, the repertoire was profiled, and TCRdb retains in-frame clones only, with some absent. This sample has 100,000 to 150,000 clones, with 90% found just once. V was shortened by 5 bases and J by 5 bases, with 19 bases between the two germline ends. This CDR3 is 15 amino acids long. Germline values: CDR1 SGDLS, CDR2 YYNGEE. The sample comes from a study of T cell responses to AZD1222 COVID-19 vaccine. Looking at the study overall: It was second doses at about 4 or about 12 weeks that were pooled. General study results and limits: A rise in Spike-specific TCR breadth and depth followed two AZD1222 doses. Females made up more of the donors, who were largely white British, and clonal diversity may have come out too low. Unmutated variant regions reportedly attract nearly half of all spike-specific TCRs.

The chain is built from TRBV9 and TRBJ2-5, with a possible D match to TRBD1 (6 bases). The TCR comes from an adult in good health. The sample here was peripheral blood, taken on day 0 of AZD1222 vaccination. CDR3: CASSPGQGQGETQYF. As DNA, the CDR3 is TGTGCCAGCAGTCCGGGGCAGGGGCAAGGGGAGACCCAGTACTTC.